The clone carrying this TCR beta chain was detected a few times. This specimen comes from a study of blood T cells in healthy people across ages. Next came a second PCR, run for 7 to 11 cycles, which used a sample-barcoded 5' primer along with a J-beta primer mix. TCRdb reprocessed the 5' RACE reads with MiXCR, giving one entry per CDR3 protein. Altogether some 1,800,000 distinct CDR3 sequences are present, 35% to 50% being singletons, with the ten largest covering under 25%. Sample: blood. The clonotype comes from a human donor in good health.

Here the CDR3 DNA reads TGTGCCAGCAGTTTAGTGGGACAATTTGCTGGGGCCAACGTCCTGACTTTC. It translates to CASSLVGQFAGANVLTF. The chain employs TRBV12-3 or TRBV12-4 and TRBJ2-6; a weak D match, TRBD1 (6 bases). This CDR3 has 17 amino acids. V lost 1 base, J lost 2 bases, and 12 bases lay in between.